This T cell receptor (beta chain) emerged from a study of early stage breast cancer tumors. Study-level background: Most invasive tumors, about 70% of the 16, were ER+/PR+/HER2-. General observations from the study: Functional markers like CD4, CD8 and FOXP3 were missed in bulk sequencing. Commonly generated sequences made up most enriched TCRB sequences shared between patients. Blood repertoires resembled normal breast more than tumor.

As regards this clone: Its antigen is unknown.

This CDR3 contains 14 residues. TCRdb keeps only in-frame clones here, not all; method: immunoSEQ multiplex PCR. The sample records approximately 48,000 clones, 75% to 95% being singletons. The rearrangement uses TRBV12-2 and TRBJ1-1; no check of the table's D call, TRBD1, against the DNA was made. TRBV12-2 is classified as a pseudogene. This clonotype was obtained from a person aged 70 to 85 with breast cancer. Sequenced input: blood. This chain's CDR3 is CASRHRDRNTEAFF. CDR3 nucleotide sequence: TGTGCAAGTCGGCACAGGGATAGGAACACTGAAGCTTTCTTT.